Presented here are 15 T cell receptor beta chains from one specimen sequenced in a study of Ad26.COV2.S vaccination and SARS-CoV-2 variants. Treatment noted: some 20 received Ad26.COV2.S at low or high dose, single or two shots; 5 received placebo; per-sample allocation not given. On day 63 after the first injection, vaccine and placebo recipients gave samples. Profiling relied on immunoSEQ multiplex PCR, and the TCRdb table lists in-frame clones only, not all of them. The sample has 350,000 to 450,000 clones, roughly 85% seen once. Specimen: peripheral blood, collected in a trial of Ad26.COV2.S vaccine versus placebo. The source of these receptors is a person aged 18-65 years who received the Ad26.COV2.S COVID-19 vaccine or a placebo.

There are a few counts of this clone. The CDR3 loop reads CASSLDQHQPQHF. The CDR3, as DNA: TGTGCCAGCAGCTTAGATCAGCATCAGCCCCAGCATTTT. This chain connects TRBV11-2 to TRBJ1-5, with no clear D. V lost 0 bases, J lost 5 bases, and 5 bases lay in between. Germline CDR1 is SGHAT and CDR2 is FQNNGV. The CDR3 covers 13 residues.

The J gene is TRBJ2-7, the V gene TRBV10-2; TRBD2 matches 11 bases. From germline, CDR1 is WSHSY and CDR2 SAAADI. V lost 6 bases, J lost 7 bases, and 11 bases stayed unmatched. This CDR3 comprises 15 residues. The DNA for the CDR3 is TGCGCCAGCAGGGGACTAGCGGATAACCTAGTGGAGCAGTACTTC. Protein: CASRGLADNLVEQYF.

This clone is a singleton in its sample. The chain couples TRBV11-3 to TRBJ2-1; possible D gene TRBD2, 6 bases. The V gene's germline CDR1 is SGHNT and CDR2 YENEEA. V gave up 5 bases and J gave up 4 bases, with 12 bases separating them. The CDR3 runs 14 residues. This chain's CDR3 is CASSGTSSYNEQFF. CDR3 DNA sequence: TGTGCCAGCAGCGGGACTTCCTCTTACAATGAGCAGTTCTTC.

This clone was recorded only once. The V gene is TRBV9, the J gene TRBJ2-1, with 10 bases lining up with TRBD2. The CDR3 has 17 residues. V lost 2 bases and J lost 9; bases outside the gene matches: 14. CDR1 is SGDLS and CDR2 is YYNGEE in the germline V gene. In DNA, the CDR3 is TGTGCCAGCAGCGTGGGCTTTAGCGGGGGGCCTTTTAGTGAGCAGTTCTTC. Protein: CASSVGFSGGPFSEQFF.

This rearrangement joins TRBV9 to TRBJ1-1, with D unresolved. Germline CDR1 reads SGDLS; CDR2 reads YYNGEE. The CDR3 has 13 residues. Deletions cut 0 bases from V and 2 bases from J, with 5 bases between. CDR3 DNA sequence: TGTGCCAGCAGCGTAGGGTCAAACACTGAAGCTTTCTTT. Protein product: CASSVGSNTEAFF.

The gene calls are TRBV4-3 and TRBJ2-3; D unclear. The CDR3 loop spans 14 amino acids. V lost 0 bases and J 2 bases, leaving 6 bases between the germline ends. Germline CDR1 LGHNA, CDR2 YSLEER. The CDR3 loop is CASSQDFATDTQYF. Written as DNA, the CDR3 is TGCGCCAGCAGCCAAGATTTCGCCACAGATACGCAGTATTTT.

The sample holds a few counts of this clone. The V gene is TRBV6-6, the J gene TRBJ2-3, with 8 bases matching TRBD2. The CDR3 sequence is 15 residues long. Germline CDR1 is MNHNY and CDR2 is SVGAGI (reference sequence). V lost 5 bases to trimming and J lost 5 bases; unmatched junction nucleotides: 9. The CDR3 loop reads CASSPRAGVGDTQYF. The CDR3 bases are TGTGCCAGCAGTCCCAGAGCGGGAGTGGGAGATACGCAGTATTTT.

The genes are TRBV30 and TRBJ1-3, with unresolved D. Trimming cost V 1 base and J 10 bases, with 11 bases left between them. The CDR3 spans 12 residues. Germline V lookup: CDR1 GTSNPN, CDR2 SVGIG (reference sequence). CDR3 protein: CAWSEAVTTIYF. The CDR3 DNA sequence: TGTGCCTGGAGTGAGGCGGTCACGACCATATATTTT.

The J gene is TRBJ2-2, the V gene TRBV2; 7 bases map to TRBD2. Germline V gene sequence: CDR1 SNHLY, CDR2 FYNNEI. Losses at the gene ends were 7 bases for V and 7 bases for J; bases not matched to a gene: 12. The length of the CDR3 is 15 residues. The CDR3 region is CASNLEGGPSGELFF. In nucleotides, the CDR3 is TGTGCCAGCAACCTGGAGGGAGGGCCAAGCGGGGAGCTGTTTTTT.

The chain uses TRBV28 and TRBJ2-7; the D call may be TRBD1 or TRBD2 (5 bases each). This CDR3 has 14 amino acids. Germline assignment: CDR1 MDHEN and CDR2 SYDVKM. V dropped 3 bases and J dropped 2 bases, with 11 bases sitting between them. CDR3 in DNA: TGTGCCAGCAGTTTCGGGACGGCTACCTACGAGCAGTACTTC. Amino acid sequence: CASSFGTATYEQYF.

This clone came up once. The CDR3 DNA reads TGTGCCAGCAGCATGCAGGGTTCTGGAAACACCATATATTTT. This encodes CASSMQGSGNTIYF. The V and J genes are TRBV9 and TRBJ1-3; D is possibly TRBD1 (5 bases). Germline lookup yields CDR1 SGDLS and CDR2 YYNGEE. Trimming took off 4 bases at V and 1 base at J, with 9 bases between the two ends. The CDR3 is 14 residues long.

The rearrangement joins TRBV2 to TRBJ2-7, with a possible D match to TRBD1 (5 bases). The V gene's germline CDR1 is SNHLY and CDR2 FYNNEI. The CDR3 totals 15 residues. Trimming removed 4 bases at V and 0 bases at J, with 13 bases between. CDR3 amino acids: CASSVVDIDSYEQYF. CDR3 in DNA: TGTGCCAGCAGTGTGGTGGACATCGACTCCTACGAGCAGTACTTC.

Here the CDR3 DNA reads TGTGCCAGCAGCGTCGCCAGGGGCAATGAAGCTTTCTTT. Protein product: CASSVARGNEAFF. This sequence joins TRBV11-3 and TRBJ1-1; D might be TRBD1 (6 bases). CDR3 length equals 13 residues. Trimming pared 5 bases from V and 7 bases from J, leaving 14 bases between. Germline-derived CDR1 and CDR2 are SGHNT and YENEEA.

A remark on this clone: This specimen includes other DNA sequences encoding the same CDR3. The rearrangement uses TRBV7-2 and TRBJ1-5; 11 bases align to TRBD1. This CDR3 is 16 amino acids long. CDR1 and CDR2 (germline): SGHTA, FQGNSA. After removal of 1 base from V and 4 bases from J, the junction contained 3 bases not matched to a gene. As DNA, the CDR3 is TGTGCCAGCAGCTTAGTGGGACAGGGGGGGAATCAGCCCCAGCATTTT. It is translated as CASSLVGQGGNQPQHF.

On this clone itself: One junction end does not reproduce the germline sequence, and a read error may be involved. The CDR3 nucleotides are TGTGCCAGCAGTTACTCGCAGGGGAACGCTGAAGCTTTCTTT. Its translation is CASSYSQGNAEAFF. The genes are TRBV6-2 or TRBV6-3 and TRBJ1-1; perhaps TRBD1 as D (6 bases). Per the germline V gene, CDR1 is MNHEY and CDR2 is SVGEGT. CDR3 length: 14 amino acids.